Below are 10 T cell receptor beta chains sequenced from a single sample in a study of T-cell reconstitution after alpha-beta-depleted transplantation in children. Molecular barcoding with unique molecular identifiers was used for the TCRbeta library. TCRdb re-called the PCR reads through MiXCR, storing one row per CDR3 protein. The sample contains hundreds of thousands of distinct CDR3 sequences, about an eighth of which appear only once. The starting material was PBMCs, obtained from the stem cell graft. The receptor set was obtained from a human donor who donated a stem cell graft to a child with Fanconi anemia.

In this sample, this clonotype turned up a few times. V and J are TRBV18 and TRBJ2-6; TRBD1 matches 8 bases. This CDR3 spans 16 amino acids. Germline CDR1 KGHSH, CDR2 LQKENI. The trim removed 3 bases at V and 3 bases at J, leaving 4 bases unmatched. CDR3 amino acids: CASSPNGQGGANVLTF. The CDR3 DNA reads as TGTGCCAGCTCACCGAACGGACAGGGTGGGGCCAACGTCCTGACTTTC.

The chain recombines TRBV5-1 with TRBJ2-1, with D perhaps assigned TRBD1 or TRBD2 (5 bases each). Trimming removed 3 bases at V and 9 bases at J, with 22 bases between. Germline CDR1 is SGHRS and CDR2 is YFSETQ. This CDR3 spans 16 amino acids. CDR3 DNA: TGCGCCAGCAGCTCTGGGGCGGGCCCCACCCTGGGTGAGCAGTTCTTC. This translates into CASSSGAGPTLGEQFF.

This clonotype has only a few counts. Here the CDR3 DNA reads TGTGCCAGCAGCTCGGGGGCTGGTGGCTACACCTTC. It specifies CASSSGAGGYTF. J is TRBJ1-2 and V is TRBV6-2 or TRBV6-3; D may be TRBD1 (6 bases). The V end was cut by 6 bases, the J end by 7 bases, with 12 bases between. The CDR3 spans 12 residues. From germline, CDR1 is MNHEY and CDR2 SVGEGT.

The table lists this clonotype with many counts. J is TRBJ1-1 and V is TRBV5-1; D unclear. CDR3 length: 15 residues. CDR1 is SGHRS, CDR2 YFSETQ, per germline. V lost 1 base, J lost 1 base, and 11 bases lay in between. This CDR3 is CASSLSPGRNTEAFF. The CDR3 nucleotides read TGCGCCAGCAGCTTGTCTCCGGGGAGGAACACTGAAGCTTTCTTT.

This clonotype has at least ten counts. The chain couples TRBV12-3 or TRBV12-4 to TRBJ2-1; no clear D gene. The V end was cut by 3 bases, the J end by 6 bases, with 9 bases between. The CDR3 runs 13 residues. The CDR3 sequence is CASSFNSRNEQFF. The CDR3 coding sequence is TGTGCCAGCAGTTTCAACAGCCGCAATGAGCAGTTCTTC.

This clonotype was counted many times. This rearrangement joins TRBV20-1 to TRBJ2-7; 7 bases map to TRBD1. CDR1 is DFQATT and CDR2 is SNEGSKA in the germline V gene (reference sequence). The CDR3 spans 14 residues. Losses at the gene ends were 3 bases for V and 0 bases for J; bases not matched to a gene: 5. CDR3 DNA sequence: TGCAGTGCTAGCGGACAGGAGAGCTCCTACGAGCAGTACTTC. Translation: CSASGQESSYEQYF.

This chain links TRBV7-2 with TRBJ2-5, with D unresolved. In germline, CDR1 is SGHTA, CDR2 FQGNSA. CDR3 length equals 14 residues. Trimming removed 1 base at V and 4 bases at J, with 10 bases between. CDR3 nucleotides: TGTGCCAGCAGCTTAGGGCCTAGTTCAGAGACCCAGTACTTC. Amino acid sequence: CASSLGPSSETQYF.

This clonotype was recorded at least ten times. The V and J genes are TRBV4-2 and TRBJ2-1; 11 nucleotides match TRBD2. Unmatched junction bases numbered 5, after V lost 3 bases and J lost 4 bases. The CDR3 loop spans 16 amino acids. Germline lookup yields CDR1 LGHNA and CDR2 YNFKEQ. CDR3 nucleotides: TGTGCCAGCAGCCAGTTAGCGGGGGGGGTATACAATGAGCAGTTCTTC. Residues: CASSQLAGGVYNEQFF.

This clonotype has more than one count but fewer than ten. CDR3 loop: CASGFRDGGSYEQYF. In DNA, the CDR3 is TGTGCTAGTGGTTTCAGGGACGGTGGCTCCTACGAGCAGTACTTC. The chain employs TRBV12-5 and TRBJ2-7; tentatively, D is TRBD1 or TRBD2 (5 bases each). Per germline, CDR1 LGHNT and CDR2 FRNRAP. This CDR3 has 15 amino acids. Trimming removed 3 bases at V and 0 bases at J, with 12 bases between.

This clonotype was picked up many times. V gene TRBV5-1 combines with J gene TRBJ2-7; TRBD1 aligns across 10 bases. CDR1 is SGHRS, CDR2 YFSETQ, per germline. This CDR3 is built from 14 residues. V was pared by 4 bases and J by 6 bases, with 7 bases of the junction left unmatched. The CDR3 region is CASSPGTGELEQYF. CDR3 in DNA: TGCGCCAGCAGCCCTGGGACAGGGGAACTCGAGCAGTACTTC.